This T cell receptor beta chain was recorded in a study of blood T cell repertoires in COVID-19. Whole-study context: Samples of COVID-19 (acute and convalescent) were obtained from the United States, Italy and Spain. Sources were T cells, B-cell-depleted T cells, or PBMCs; the material itself was cDNA or gDNA.

The ends were cut back, 5 bases at V and 7 bases at J, with 17 bases in the middle. Germline V gene data show CDR1 as LNHDA and CDR2 as SQIVND (reference sequence). The CDR3 is made up of 15 amino acids. In the source study's methods: Estimation of nucleated cell counts relied on the amplification of reference gene primers. Sequencing used immunoSEQ multiplex PCR; TCRdb keeps in-frame clones, though not all of them. V and J calls and clone size are those listed in that table; D and trimming were worked out from the DNA. The sample carries some 95,000 clones, roughly nine tenths recorded once. V and J are TRBV19 and TRBJ1-4; D remains ambiguous. The source material was peripheral blood. The receptor was derived from a human donor with active COVID-19. The donor label of this sample is uncertain. This chain's CDR3 is CASSPAEVGGEKLFF. CDR3 bases: TGTGCCAGTAGTCCCGCGGAGGTAGGTGGTGAAAAACTGTTTTTT.